A single TCR beta chain is shown here with its context. Its antigen is still unknown. This entry comes from a study of T cell responses to AZD1222 COVID-19 vaccine. Findings of the study overall: Just a handful of people given AZD1222 tested seropositive at baseline.

This CDR3 comprises 14 residues. Germline V CDR1 and CDR2: MNHEY, SMNVEV (reference sequence). V was shortened by 3 bases and J by 9 bases, with 15 bases between the two germline ends. Using immunoSEQ multiplex PCR, the repertoire was profiled, and TCRdb retains in-frame clones only, with some absent. The repertoire holds 110,000 or so clones, with more than 70% as singletons. Source: peripheral blood, taken on day 0 of AZD1222 vaccination. This TCR came from an adult in good health. The J gene is TRBJ2-1, the V gene TRBV27; D not resolved. CDR3 protein: CASSFSRKGTEQFF. CDR3 bases: TGTGCCAGCAGTTTCAGTAGAAAGGGAACTGAGCAGTTCTTC.